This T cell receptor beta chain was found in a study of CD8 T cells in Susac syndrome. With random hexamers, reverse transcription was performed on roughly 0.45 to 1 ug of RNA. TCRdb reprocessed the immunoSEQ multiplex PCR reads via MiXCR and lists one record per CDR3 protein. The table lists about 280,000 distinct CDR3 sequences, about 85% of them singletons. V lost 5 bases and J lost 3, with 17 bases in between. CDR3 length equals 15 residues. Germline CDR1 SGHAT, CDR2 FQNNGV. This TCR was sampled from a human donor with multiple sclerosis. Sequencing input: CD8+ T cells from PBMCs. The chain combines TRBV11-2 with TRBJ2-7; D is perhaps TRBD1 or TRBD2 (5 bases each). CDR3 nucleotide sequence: TGTGCCAGCAGCCTCCCGAAGGGTGGGGGCTACGAGCAGTACTTC. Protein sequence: CASSLPKGGGYEQYF. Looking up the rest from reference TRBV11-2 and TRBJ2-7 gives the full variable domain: EAGVAQSPRYKIIEKRQSVAFWCNPISGHATLYWYQQILGQGPKLLIQFQNNGVVDDSQLPKDRFSAERLKGVDSTLKIQPAKLEDSAVYLCASSLPKGGGYEQYFGPGTRLTVT.